Each of the 5 T cell receptor beta chains below was sequenced from the same sample in a study of blood T cell repertoires in COVID-19. The assay was immunoSEQ multiplex PCR, and TCRdb's table has in-frame clones only and misses some. The sample lists tens of thousands of clones; over 80% were seen once. The sequenced sample consisted of peripheral blood. The receptors stem from a human donor in a cohort sampled during active COVID-19.

This sequence joins TRBV6-1 and TRBJ1-6; 7 positions match TRBD1. Trimming at V came to 2 bases and at J to 8 bases, leaving 6 bases not matched to a gene. From germline, CDR1 is MNHNS and CDR2 SASEGT. The CDR3 spans 15 residues. This chain's CDR3 is CASSERQGLHSPLHF. The CDR3 region has the DNA TGTGCCAGCAGTGAAAGACAGGGACTTCATTCACCCCTCCACTTT.

This clone appeared a single time. This chain links TRBV30 with TRBJ2-1, with D maybe TRBD2 (5 bases). Germline values: CDR1 GTSNPN, CDR2 SVGIG (reference sequence). The CDR3 consists of 12 residues. V was pared by 2 bases and J by 7 bases, with 9 bases between. The CDR3 bases are TGTGCCTGGAGTAGAGGAGGTAATGAGCAGTTCTTC. This translates into CAWSRGGNEQFF.

The chain has TRBV6-6 and TRBJ1-1; 8 nucleotides align to TRBD1. V shed 6 bases and J 8 bases; nucleotides not matched to a gene: 14. The CDR3 consists of 15 residues. Germline CDR1 reads MNHNY; CDR2 reads SVGAGI (reference sequence). The CDR3: CASRPPTGTGREAFF. The CDR3 bases are TGTGCCAGCAGACCCCCAACCGGGACAGGCCGAGAAGCTTTCTTT.

The chain recombines TRBV5-4 with TRBJ1-2; unclear D gene. Germline loops: CDR1 SGHNT, CDR2 YYREEE (reference sequence). The CDR3 is 13 residues long. With 0 bases removed from V and 5 bases from J, the gap between germline ends came to 8 bases. CDR3 loop: CASSLGFEYGYTF. The CDR3 bases are TGTGCCAGCAGCTTGGGGTTTGAGTATGGCTACACCTTC.

J is TRBJ1-5 and V is TRBV6-5; TRBD1 is a possible D gene (6 bases). The germline gives CDR1 MNHEY, CDR2 SVGAGI. The ends were cut back, 6 bases at V and 9 bases at J, with 18 bases in the middle. The CDR3 has 14 residues. CDR3 nucleotides: TGTGCCAGCAGGGGAACAGGGACGCTCCCGCCCCAGCATTTT. Protein sequence: CASRGTGTLPPQHF.